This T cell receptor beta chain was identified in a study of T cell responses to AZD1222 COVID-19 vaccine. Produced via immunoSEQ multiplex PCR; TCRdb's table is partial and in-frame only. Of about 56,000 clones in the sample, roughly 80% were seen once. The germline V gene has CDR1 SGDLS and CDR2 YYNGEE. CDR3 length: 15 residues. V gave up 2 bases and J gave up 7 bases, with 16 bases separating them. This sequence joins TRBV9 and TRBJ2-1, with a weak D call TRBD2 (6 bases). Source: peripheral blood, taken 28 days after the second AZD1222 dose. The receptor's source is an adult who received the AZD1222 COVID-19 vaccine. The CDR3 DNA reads TGTGCCAGCAGCGTTGACGGGAGCCGTGATAATGAGCAGTTCTTC. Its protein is CASSVDGSRDNEQFF.